This T cell receptor (beta chain) was sequenced in a study of blood T cell repertoires in COVID-19. The protocol was immunoSEQ multiplex PCR, while the TCRdb copy is restricted to in-frame clones and leaves out a portion. The data hold a few hundred thousand clones, with about 88% observed a single time. Trimming cost V 4 bases and J 2 bases; bases outside gene matches: 3. The CDR3 is made up of 14 amino acids. Germline CDR1 is ENHRY and CDR2 is SYGVKD. Material for sequencing was peripheral blood. This sequence joins TRBV10-3 and TRBJ2-5; 8 bases agree with TRBD1. This sequence originates from a man aged 60 to 75 who had recovered from COVID-19. The CDR3 DNA follows: TGTGCCATCAGTGGACAGGGGCTTCAAGAGACCCAGTACTTC. It translates to CAISGQGLQETQYF.